This T cell receptor beta chain came from a study of shared clonotypes between healthy human individuals. Background on the study: CD8 memory received one plate per donor, CD8 naive two, CD4 memory three and CD4 naive three.

The donor cohort consisted entirely of Caucasian adults residing in Nashville, Tennessee. CD4+ cells underwent separation, giving CD45RA+ naive and CD45RA-negative memory subsets. Deep-level settings were used for running the assay. Produced via immunoSEQ multiplex PCR; TCRdb's table is partial and in-frame only. In the table there are some 1,400,000 clones, over 95% of which are singletons. About this clone itself: Other DNA sequences of this sample code for an identical CDR3.

Sequenced input: naive CD4+ T cells sorted from blood. As for subset: CD45RA+ positively selected. This clonotype was obtained from a man aged 25-45 years in good health.

The CDR3 bases are TGCGCCAGCAGCTTGGGCGGGTCCCTCACAGATACGCAGTATTTT. It codes for CASSLGGSLTDTQYF. This chain links TRBV5-1 with TRBJ2-3, with a weak D call TRBD2 (5 bases). V lost 0 bases to trimming and J lost 2 bases, with 10 bases between them. CDR1 and CDR2 (germline): SGHRS, YFSETQ. There are 15 residues in the CDR3.